One TCR beta chain is described in this entry. Its antigen is still unknown. Trimming pared 0 bases from V and 6 bases from J, leaving 8 bases between. The CDR3 is 13 residues long. Germline V gene lookup returns CDR1 LGHDT and CDR2 YNNKEL (reference sequence). This record belongs to a study of T cell responses to AZD1222 COVID-19 vaccine. Findings and caveats of the study: Females outnumbered males among donors, who were mostly white British; clonal diversity was possibly underestimated. Of spike-specific TCRs, nearly half reportedly target regions left unmutated in variants. Only a handful of AZD1222 recipients, several in all, had baseline seropositivity. No day 14 peak samples; only post-peak repertoires were characterized.

Assay: immunoSEQ multiplex PCR; the TCRdb copy retains only in-frame clones and omits some. The sample contains approximately 150,000 clones, around 90% of which appear only once. The sample here was peripheral blood, taken 28 days after the second dose of the MenACWY control vaccine. The chain recombines TRBV3-1 (or the pseudogene TRBV3-2) with TRBJ1-2; no definite D call. The TCR was taken from an adult who received the MenACWY meningococcal vaccine as a control. CDR3: CASSQDRRDGYTF. The CDR3 DNA sequence: TGTGCCAGCAGCCAAGATCGCCGTGATGGCTACACCTTC.